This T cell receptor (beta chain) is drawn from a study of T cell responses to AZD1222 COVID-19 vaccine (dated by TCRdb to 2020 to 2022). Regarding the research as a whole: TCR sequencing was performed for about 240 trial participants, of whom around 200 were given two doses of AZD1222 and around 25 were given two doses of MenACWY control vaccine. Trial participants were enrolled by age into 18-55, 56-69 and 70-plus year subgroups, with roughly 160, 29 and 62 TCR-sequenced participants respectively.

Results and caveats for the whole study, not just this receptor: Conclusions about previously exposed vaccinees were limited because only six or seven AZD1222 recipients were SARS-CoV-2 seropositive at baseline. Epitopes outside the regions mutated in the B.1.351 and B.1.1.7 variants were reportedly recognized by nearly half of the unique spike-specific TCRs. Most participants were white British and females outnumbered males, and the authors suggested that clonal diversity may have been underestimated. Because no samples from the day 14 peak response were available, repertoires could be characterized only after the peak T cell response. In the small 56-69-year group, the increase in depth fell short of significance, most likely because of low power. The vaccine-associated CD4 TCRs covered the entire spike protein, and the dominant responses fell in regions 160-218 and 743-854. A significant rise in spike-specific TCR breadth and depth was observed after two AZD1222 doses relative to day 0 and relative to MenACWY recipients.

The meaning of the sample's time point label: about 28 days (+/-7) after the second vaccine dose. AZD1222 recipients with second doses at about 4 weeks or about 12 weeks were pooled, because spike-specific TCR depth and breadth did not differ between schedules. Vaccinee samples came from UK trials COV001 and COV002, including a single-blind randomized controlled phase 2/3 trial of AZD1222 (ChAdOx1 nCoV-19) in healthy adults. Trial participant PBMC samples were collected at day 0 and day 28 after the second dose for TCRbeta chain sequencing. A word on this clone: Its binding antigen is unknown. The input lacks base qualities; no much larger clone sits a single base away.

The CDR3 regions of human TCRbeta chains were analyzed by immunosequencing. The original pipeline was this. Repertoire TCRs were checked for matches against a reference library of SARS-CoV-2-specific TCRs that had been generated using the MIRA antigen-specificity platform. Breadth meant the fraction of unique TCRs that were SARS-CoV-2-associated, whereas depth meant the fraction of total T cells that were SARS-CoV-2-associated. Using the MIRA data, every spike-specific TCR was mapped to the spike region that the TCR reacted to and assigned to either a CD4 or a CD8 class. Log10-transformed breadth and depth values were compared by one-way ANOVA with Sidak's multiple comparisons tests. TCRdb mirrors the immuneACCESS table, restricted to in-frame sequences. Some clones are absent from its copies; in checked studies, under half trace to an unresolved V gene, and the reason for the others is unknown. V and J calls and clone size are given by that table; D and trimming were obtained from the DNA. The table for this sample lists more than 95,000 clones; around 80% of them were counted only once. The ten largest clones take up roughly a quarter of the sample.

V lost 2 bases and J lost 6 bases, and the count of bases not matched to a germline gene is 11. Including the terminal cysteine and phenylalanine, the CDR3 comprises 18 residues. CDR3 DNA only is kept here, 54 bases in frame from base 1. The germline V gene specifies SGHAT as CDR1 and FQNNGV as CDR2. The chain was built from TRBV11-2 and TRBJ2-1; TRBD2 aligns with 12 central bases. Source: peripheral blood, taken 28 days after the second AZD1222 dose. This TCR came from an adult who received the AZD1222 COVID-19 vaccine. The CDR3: CASSLTSGGPSLINEQFF. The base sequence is TGTGCCAGCAGCTTAACTAGCGGGGGGCCCTCTCTAATCAATGAGCAGTTCTTC.